This section outlines one TCR beta chain sequence together with its context. This sample was included in a study of shared clonotypes between healthy human individuals. There were no recent acute infections or vaccinations among the donors, who were healthy HIV-negative adults. A split of CD4+ cells into CD45RA+ naive and CD45RA-negative memory subsets was performed. Replicate sorted-subset PCRs were loaded with around 210 ng DNA, roughly 33,000 T cell genomes. Sequenced by immunoSEQ multiplex PCR; TCRdb stores in-frame clones only, minus some. Counted here are some 580,000 clones, almost 97% occurring once; the ten biggest clones make up approximately 0.057%. V shed 5 bases, J shed 3 bases, and the junction held 8 bases outside the gene matches. The CDR3 extends over 16 amino acids. Germline V gene sequence: CDR1 SGHAT, CDR2 FQNNGV.

Sequenced material: naive CD4+ T cells sorted from blood. Described subset: CD45RA+ positively selected. This chain connects TRBV11-2 to TRBJ2-7; the match to TRBD2 covers 12 bases. The origin of this receptor is a woman in her twenties or thirties in good health. The CDR3 DNA reads as TGTGCCAGCAGCCTTAACGAGGGACTAGCGGGCTACGAGCAGTACTTC. Translation: CASSLNEGLAGYEQYF.